One sample yielded the 11 T cell receptor beta chains listed below, sequenced in a study of blood T cell repertoires in COVID-19 (dated by TCRdb to 2018 to 2021). Libraries were built with the immunoSEQ multiplex PCR assay. TCRdb re-hosts the immuneACCESS table, in-frame sequences only. Its copies lack some clones; in the studies checked, an unresolved V gene accounts for under half of them, and the cause for the rest is not known. The table for this sample lists 80,000 or so clones; 80% of them were counted only once. Approximately 4.6% of the sample lies in the top ten. The sample consisted of peripheral blood. The source of these receptors is a woman aged 65 to 85 with acute or convalescent COVID-19.

V usage is TRBV12-2 and J usage is TRBJ1-6; TRBD1, the table's D call, was not compared with the DNA. TRBV12-2 is a known pseudogene. This CDR3 has 16 amino acids. The CDR3 protein is CASRLPRAGDIQPLHF. In nucleotides, the CDR3 is TGTGCAAGTCGCTTACCCCGAGCAGGGGATATTCAACCCCTCCACTTT.

The genes are TRBV19 and TRBJ1-1; 7 nucleotides match TRBD1. Trimming cost V 5 bases and J 2 bases; bases outside gene matches: 2. The germline V gene has CDR1 LNHDA and CDR2 SQIVND (reference sequence). The CDR3 runs 13 residues. This CDR3 is CASSWDRNTEAFF. DNA for the CDR3: TGTGCCAGTAGTTGGGACAGAAACACTGAAGCTTTCTTT.

The chain is built from TRBV5-5 and TRBJ2-7, with a tentative D call TRBD1 (7 bases). The CDR3 consists of 12 residues. V was trimmed by 3 bases and J by 6 bases, leaving 10 bases between them. Germline V lookup: CDR1 SGHKS, CDR2 YYEKEE (reference sequence). Here the CDR3 DNA reads TGTGCCAGCAGCTACAGGGGAGGCGAGCAGTACTTC. Protein sequence: CASSYRGGEQYF. Variable domain in full (rest from reference TRBV5-5 and TRBJ2-7): DAGVTQSPTHLIKTRGQQVTLRCSPISGHKSVSWYQQVLGQGPQFIFQYYEKEERGRGNFPDRFSARQFPNYSSELNVNALLLGDSALYLCASSYRGGEQYFGPGTRLTVT.

CDR3 coding DNA: TGTGCCAGCAGCCAAGATGGACTAGCGGGGGCCAGGGGAGAGCAGTTCTTC. This encodes CASSQDGLAGARGEQFF. The J gene is TRBJ2-1, the V gene TRBV3-1 (or the pseudogene TRBV3-2), with 13 bases matching TRBD2. CDR1 LGHDT and CDR2 YNNKEL come from the germline V gene (reference sequence). This CDR3 has 17 residues. The ends lost 0 bases at V and 10 bases at J; junction bases unmatched: 9.

The chain recombines TRBV19 with TRBJ2-3, with 15 bases fitting TRBD2. The junction had 5 bases not matched to a gene; V was cut back by 5 bases and J by 8 bases. This CDR3 comprises 15 residues. Germline V gives CDR1 LNHDA, CDR2 SQIVND (reference sequence). The DNA of the CDR3 is TGTGCCAGTAGTCGGGGACTAGCGGGGGGCGTTACGCAGTATTTT. Translated, it gives CASSRGLAGGVTQYF.

The chain links TRBV11-3 to TRBJ1-4; possibly TRBD1 for D (6 bases). Between the trimmed V and J ends, which lost 3 bases and 8 bases, there was a span of 13 bases. This CDR3 has 14 amino acids. Germline V gene sequence: CDR1 SGHNT, CDR2 YENEEA. The CDR3: CASSLGGATEKLFF. The CDR3 DNA is TGTGCCAGCAGCTTGGGGGGGGCTACGGAAAAACTGTTTTTT.

This clone is judged medium-sized. A read error may account for a junction end that differs from germline. The CDR3 DNA reads as TGTGCCAACAGTTTAAACAGGGGGCGCAAGGGCTACACCTTC. Its translation: CANSLNRGRKGYTF. This sequence joins TRBV27 and TRBJ1-2; 9 bases map to TRBD1. Germline CDR1 MNHEY, CDR2 SMNVEV (reference sequence). The CDR3 is 14 amino acids.

The sample holds one count of this clone. The J gene is TRBJ2-2, the V gene TRBV4-3; TRBD2 is a possible D gene (5 bases). Germline CDR1 and CDR2: LGHNA and YSLEER. With 1 base removed from V and 5 bases from J, the gap between germline ends came to 8 bases. The CDR3 is 14 residues long. The CDR3 sequence: CASSQGLATGELFF. The CDR3 DNA is TGCGCCAGCAGCCAAGGATTAGCGACCGGGGAGCTGTTTTTT.

CDR3 residues: CSVALRGGRNEQFF. CDR3 DNA: TGCAGCGTTGCTCTGCGGGGGGGCCGAAATGAGCAGTTCTTC. This chain links TRBV29-1 with TRBJ2-1; TRBD2 matches 9 bases. Germline CDR1 is SQVTM and CDR2 is ANQGSEA. J gave up 7 bases and V 4 bases, and 8 bases lay outside the gene matches. The CDR3 covers 14 residues.

The J gene is TRBJ2-5, the V gene TRBV10-1; TRBD1 matches 11 bases. The germline gives CDR1 WNHNN, CDR2 SYGVQD (reference sequence). The CDR3 extends over 16 amino acids. The V and J ends lost 4 bases and 5 bases, in that order; junction bases with no gene match: 9. The CDR3 protein is CASSARDRGRDETQYF. The CDR3 coding sequence is TGCGCCAGCAGTGCCCGGGACAGGGGGAGAGATGAGACCCAGTACTTC.

The chain couples TRBV6-2 or TRBV6-3 to TRBJ2-2; D is unresolved. The CDR3 is 14 residues long. V dropped 2 bases and J dropped 0 bases, with 4 bases sitting between them. Germline V gives CDR1 MNHEY, CDR2 SVGEGT. The CDR3, as DNA: TGTGCCAGCAGTTACCAATCGAACACCGGGGAGCTGTTTTTT. Translation: CASSYQSNTGELFF.